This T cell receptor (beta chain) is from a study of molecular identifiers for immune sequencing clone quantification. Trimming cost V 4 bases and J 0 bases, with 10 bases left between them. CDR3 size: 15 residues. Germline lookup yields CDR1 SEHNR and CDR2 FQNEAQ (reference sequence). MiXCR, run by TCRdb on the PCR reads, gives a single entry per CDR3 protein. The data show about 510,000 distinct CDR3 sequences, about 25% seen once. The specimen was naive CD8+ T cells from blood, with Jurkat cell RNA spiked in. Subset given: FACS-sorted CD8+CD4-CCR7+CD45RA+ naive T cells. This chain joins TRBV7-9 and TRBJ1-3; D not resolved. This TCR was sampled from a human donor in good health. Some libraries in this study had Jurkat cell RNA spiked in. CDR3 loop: CASSSTDNSGNTIYF. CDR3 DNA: TGTGCCAGCAGCTCCACAGACAACTCTGGAAACACCATATATTTT.